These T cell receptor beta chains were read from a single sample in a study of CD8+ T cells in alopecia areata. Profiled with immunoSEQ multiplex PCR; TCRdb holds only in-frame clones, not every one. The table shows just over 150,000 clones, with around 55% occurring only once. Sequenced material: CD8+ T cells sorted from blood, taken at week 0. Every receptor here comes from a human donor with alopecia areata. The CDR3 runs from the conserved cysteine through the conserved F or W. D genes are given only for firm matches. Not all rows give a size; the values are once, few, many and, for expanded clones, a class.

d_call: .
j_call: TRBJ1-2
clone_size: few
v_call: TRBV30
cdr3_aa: CAWSLVRNYGYTF
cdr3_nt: TGTGCCTGGAGTCTCGTTAGAAACTATGGCTACACCTTC

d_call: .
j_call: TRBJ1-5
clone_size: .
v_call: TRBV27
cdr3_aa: CSPGVQPQHF
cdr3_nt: TGTTCCCCAGGGGTTCAGCCCCAGCATTTT

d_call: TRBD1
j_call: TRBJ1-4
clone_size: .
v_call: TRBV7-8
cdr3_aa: CASSLMTGINEKLFF
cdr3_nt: TGTGCCAGCAGCTTGATGACAGGGATCAATGAAAAACTGTTTTTT

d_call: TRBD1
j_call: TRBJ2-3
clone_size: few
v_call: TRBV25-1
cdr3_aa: CASSNRGRWDTQYF
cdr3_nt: TGTGCCAGCAGTAACAGGGGAAGGTGGGATACGCAGTATTTT

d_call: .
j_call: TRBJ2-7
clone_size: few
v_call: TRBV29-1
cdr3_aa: CSVSQGTYEQYF
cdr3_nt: TGCAGCGTCTCCCAGGGGACTTACGAGCAGTACTTC

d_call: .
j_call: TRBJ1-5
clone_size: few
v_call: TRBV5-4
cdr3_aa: CASRARWGSNQPQHF
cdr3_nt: TGTGCCAGCAGGGCTCGGTGGGGGTCAAATCAGCCCCAGCATTTT

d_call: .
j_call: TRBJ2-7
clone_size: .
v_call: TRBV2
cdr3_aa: CASQDGGNSYEQYF
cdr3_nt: TGTGCCTCCCAGGACGGCGGAAATTCCTACGAGCAGTACTTC

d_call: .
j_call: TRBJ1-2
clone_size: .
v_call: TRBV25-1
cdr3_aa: CASSAGAGTNYGYTF
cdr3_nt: TGTGCCAGCAGCGCCGGGGCAGGGACTAACTATGGCTACACCTTC

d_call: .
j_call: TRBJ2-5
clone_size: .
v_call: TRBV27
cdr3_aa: CASSLGETQYF
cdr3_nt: TGTGCCAGCAGTTTAGGGGAGACCCAGTACTTC

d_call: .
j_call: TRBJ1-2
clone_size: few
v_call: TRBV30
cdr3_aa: CAWSRTDYGYTF
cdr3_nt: TGTGCCTGGAGTAGGACAGACTATGGCTACACCTTC

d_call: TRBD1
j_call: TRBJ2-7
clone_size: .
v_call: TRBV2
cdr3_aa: CASDPGTETYEQYF
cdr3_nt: TGTGCCAGTGATCCCGGGACAGAAACCTACGAGCAGTACTTC

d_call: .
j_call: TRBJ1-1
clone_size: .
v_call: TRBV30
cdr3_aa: CAWQPTLLNTEAFF
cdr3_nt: TGTGCCTGGCAACCGACGTTACTGAACACTGAAGCTTTCTTT

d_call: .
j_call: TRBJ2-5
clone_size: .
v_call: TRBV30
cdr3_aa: CAWSSGSGEETQYF
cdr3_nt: TGTGCCTGGAGTAGTGGTAGCGGAGAAGAGACCCAGTACTTC

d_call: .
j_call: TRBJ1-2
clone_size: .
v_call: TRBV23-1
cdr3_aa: CASSPHPLGSRQGYTF
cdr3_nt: TGCGCCAGCAGTCCTCACCCCCTGGGCAGCCGGCAGGGCTACACCTTC

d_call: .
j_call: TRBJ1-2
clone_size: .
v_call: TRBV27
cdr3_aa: CASSLDTNYGYTF
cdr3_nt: TGTGCCAGCAGTTTAGACACCAACTATGGCTACACCTTC

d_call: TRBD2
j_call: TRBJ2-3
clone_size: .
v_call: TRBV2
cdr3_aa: CASSEKRGGFTDTQYF
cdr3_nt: TGTGCCAGCAGTGAAAAGCGGGGGGGATTCACAGATACGCAGTATTTT

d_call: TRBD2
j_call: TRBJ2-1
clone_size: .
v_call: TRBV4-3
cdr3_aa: CASSRLTGTTPTTNNEQFF
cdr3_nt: TGCGCCAGCAGCCGCTTAACCGGGACTACCCCTACAACGAACAATGAGCAGTTCTTC

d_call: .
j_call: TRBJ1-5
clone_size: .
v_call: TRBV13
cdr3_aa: CASSYAGNLEPQHF
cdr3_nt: TGTGCCAGCAGTTACGCGGGGAACCTTGAGCCCCAGCATTTT

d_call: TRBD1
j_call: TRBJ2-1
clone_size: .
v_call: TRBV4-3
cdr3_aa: CASSPGTGQNNEQFF
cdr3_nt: TGCGCCAGCAGCCCCGGGACAGGTCAAAACAATGAGCAGTTCTTC

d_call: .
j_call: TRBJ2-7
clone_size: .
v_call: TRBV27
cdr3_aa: CATGPYNHEQYF
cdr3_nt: TGTGCCACCGGGCCCTATAACCACGAGCAGTACTTC

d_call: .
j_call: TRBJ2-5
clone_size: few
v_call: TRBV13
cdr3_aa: CASSSNGEETQYF
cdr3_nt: TGTGCCAGCAGTAGTAATGGGGAAGAGACCCAGTACTTC

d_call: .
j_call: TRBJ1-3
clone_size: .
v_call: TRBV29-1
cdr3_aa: CSVFTGDGNTIYF
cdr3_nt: TGCAGCGTTTTTACCGGGGACGGAAACACCATATATTTT

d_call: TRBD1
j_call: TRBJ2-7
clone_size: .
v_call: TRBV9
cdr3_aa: CASSVAGTGAYEQYF
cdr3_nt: TGTGCCAGCAGCGTAGCCGGGACAGGGGCCTACGAGCAGTACTTC

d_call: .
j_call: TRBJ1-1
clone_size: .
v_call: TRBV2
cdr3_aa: CASSEDGRTRANTEAFF
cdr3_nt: TGTGCCAGCAGTGAAGACGGGCGGACAAGGGCGAACACTGAAGCTTTCTTT

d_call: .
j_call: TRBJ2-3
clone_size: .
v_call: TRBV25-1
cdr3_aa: CASGGTSQYF
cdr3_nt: TGTGCCAGCGGCGGGACATCGCAGTATTTT

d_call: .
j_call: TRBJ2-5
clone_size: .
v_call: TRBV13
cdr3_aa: CASSLDGGRVETQYF
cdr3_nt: TGTGCCAGCAGCTTAGACGGTGGCAGGGTGGAGACCCAGTACTTC

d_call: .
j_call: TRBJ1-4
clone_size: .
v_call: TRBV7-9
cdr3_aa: CASSTGEATNEKLFF
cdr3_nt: TGTGCCAGCAGTACGGGGGAGGCAACTAATGAAAAACTGTTTTTT

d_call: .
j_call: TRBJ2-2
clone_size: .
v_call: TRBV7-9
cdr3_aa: CASSQDSRELFF
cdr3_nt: TGTGCCAGCAGCCAGGACTCTCGGGAGCTGTTTTTT

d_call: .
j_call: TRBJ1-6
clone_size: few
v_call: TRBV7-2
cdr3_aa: CASSPLQGRASPLHF
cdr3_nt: TGTGCCAGCAGCCCCCTACAGGGAAGGGCTTCACCCCTCCACTTT

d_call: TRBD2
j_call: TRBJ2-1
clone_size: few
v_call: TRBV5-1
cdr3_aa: CASTSSPAGDEQFF
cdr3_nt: TGCGCCAGCACCAGCTCCCCCGCGGGGGATGAGCAGTTCTTC

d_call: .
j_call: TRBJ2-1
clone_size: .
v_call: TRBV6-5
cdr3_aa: CASSYSMGDLGIEQFF
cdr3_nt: TGTGCCAGCAGTTACTCGATGGGGGACCTCGGCATTGAGCAGTTCTTC

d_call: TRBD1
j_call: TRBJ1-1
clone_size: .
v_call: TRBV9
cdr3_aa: CASSFDRGLNTEAFF
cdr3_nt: TGTGCCAGCAGCTTCGACAGGGGGCTGAACACTGAAGCTTTCTTT

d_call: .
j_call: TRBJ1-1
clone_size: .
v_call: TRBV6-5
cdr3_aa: CASSRWNTEAFF
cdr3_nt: TGTGCCAGCAGCCGGTGGAACACTGAAGCTTTCTTT

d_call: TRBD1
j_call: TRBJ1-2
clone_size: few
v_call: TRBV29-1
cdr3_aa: CSAESWGQQPNYGYTF
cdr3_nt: TGCAGCGCTGAGAGTTGGGGACAGCAACCTAACTATGGCTACACCTTC

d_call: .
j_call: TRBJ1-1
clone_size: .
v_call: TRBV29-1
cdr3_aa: CSVERGAENTEAFF
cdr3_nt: TGCAGCGTTGAAAGGGGAGCCGAAAACACTGAAGCTTTCTTT

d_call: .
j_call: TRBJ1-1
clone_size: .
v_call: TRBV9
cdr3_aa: CASSVIENTEAFF
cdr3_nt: TGTGCCAGCAGCGTAATAGAGAACACTGAAGCTTTCTTT

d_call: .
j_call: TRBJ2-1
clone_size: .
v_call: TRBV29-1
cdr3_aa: CSVDGGNNEQFF
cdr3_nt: TGCAGCGTTGACGGGGGTAATAATGAGCAGTTCTTC

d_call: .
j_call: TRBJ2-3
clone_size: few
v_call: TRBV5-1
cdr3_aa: CASSLLPRGADTQYF
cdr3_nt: TGCGCCAGCAGCTTGTTGCCCAGGGGCGCAGATACGCAGTATTTT

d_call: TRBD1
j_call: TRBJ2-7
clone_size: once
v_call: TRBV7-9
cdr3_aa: CASSGGQGGYEQYF
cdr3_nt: TGTGCCAGCAGCGGGGGACAGGGTGGCTACGAGCAGTACTTC

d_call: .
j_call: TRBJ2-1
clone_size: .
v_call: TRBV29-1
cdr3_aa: CSVEEGGQFF
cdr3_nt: TGCAGCGTTGAAGAGGGGGGGCAGTTCTTC

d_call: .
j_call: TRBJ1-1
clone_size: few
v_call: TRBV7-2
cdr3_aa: CASSPGDRAEAFF
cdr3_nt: TGTGCCAGCAGCCCCGGGGATCGGGCTGAAGCTTTCTTT

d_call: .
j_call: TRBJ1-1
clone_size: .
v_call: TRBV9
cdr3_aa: CASSVGPQPKAFF
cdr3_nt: TGTGCCAGCAGCGTAGGCCCACAACCAAAAGCTTTCTTT

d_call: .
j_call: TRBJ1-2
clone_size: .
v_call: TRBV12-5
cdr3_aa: CASGTLQYSLNGYTF
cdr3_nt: TGTGCTAGTGGTACCTTACAGTACTCGTTGAATGGCTACACCTTC

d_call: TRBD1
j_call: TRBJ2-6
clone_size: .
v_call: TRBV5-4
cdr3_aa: CASSKTGQAGANVLTF
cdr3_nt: TGTGCCAGCAGCAAGACAGGACAGGCTGGGGCCAACGTCCTGACTTTC

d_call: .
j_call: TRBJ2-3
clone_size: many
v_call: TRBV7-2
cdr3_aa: CASSLVGPGPDTQYF
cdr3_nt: TGTGCCAGCAGCTTAGTGGGGCCAGGCCCCGATACGCAGTATTTT

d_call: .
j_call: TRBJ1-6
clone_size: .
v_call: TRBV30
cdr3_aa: CAWSVLGPGYSPLHF
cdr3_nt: TGTGCCTGGAGTGTACTGGGGCCAGGGTACTCACCCCTCCACTTT

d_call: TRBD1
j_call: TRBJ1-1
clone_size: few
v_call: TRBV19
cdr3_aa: CASSAGQRNTEAFF
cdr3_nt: TGTGCCAGTAGCGCGGGACAGAGGAACACTGAAGCTTTCTTT

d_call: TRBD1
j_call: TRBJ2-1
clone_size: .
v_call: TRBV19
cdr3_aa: CASSIVWSGQGLGNEQFF
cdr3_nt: TGTGCCAGTAGTATAGTCTGGAGCGGACAGGGATTGGGCAATGAGCAGTTCTTC

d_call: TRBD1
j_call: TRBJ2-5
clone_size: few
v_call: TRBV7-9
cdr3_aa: CASSLVITGGQETQYF
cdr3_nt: TGTGCCAGCAGCTTAGTAATAACAGGGGGACAAGAGACCCAGTACTTC

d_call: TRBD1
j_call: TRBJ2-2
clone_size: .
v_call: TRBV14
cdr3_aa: CASSQATGDTGELFF
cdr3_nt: TGTGCCAGCAGCCAAGCTACAGGGGACACCGGGGAGCTGTTTTTT

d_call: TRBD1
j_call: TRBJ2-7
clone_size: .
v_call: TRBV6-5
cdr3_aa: CASSYGTAHSYEQYF
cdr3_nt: TGTGCCAGCAGTTATGGGACAGCCCATTCCTACGAGCAGTACTTC

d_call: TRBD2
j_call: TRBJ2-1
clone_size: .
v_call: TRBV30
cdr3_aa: CAWSSGGGINEQFF
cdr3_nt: TGTGCCTGGTCTAGCGGGGGGGGCATCAATGAGCAGTTCTTC

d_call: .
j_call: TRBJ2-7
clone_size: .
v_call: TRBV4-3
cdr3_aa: CASSQASAGSYEQYF
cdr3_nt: TGCGCCAGCAGCCAAGCATCCGCCGGATCCTACGAGCAGTACTTC

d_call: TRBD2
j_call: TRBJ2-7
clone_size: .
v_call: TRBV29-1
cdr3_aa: CSVEGGEGGGPYEQYF
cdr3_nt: TGCAGCGTTGAAGGCGGTGAGGGCGGGGGACCCTACGAGCAGTACTTC

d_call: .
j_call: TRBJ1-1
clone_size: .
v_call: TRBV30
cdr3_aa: CAWNSVGGTEAFF
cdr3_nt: TGTGCCTGGAATTCCGTGGGGGGTACTGAAGCTTTCTTT